The source of this T cell receptor (beta chain) is a study of shared clonotypes between healthy human individuals. General study points: The study sampled only blood, and tissue repertoires likely differ.

V was pared by 4 bases and J by 5 bases, with 6 bases of the junction left unmatched. This CDR3 contains 15 residues. Germline V CDR1 and CDR2: PRHDT, FYEKMQ (reference sequence). Regarding this clone: What it binds is unknown.

Sequencing used immunoSEQ multiplex PCR; TCRdb keeps in-frame clones, though not all of them. The data hold around 1.9 million clones, with approximately 94% observed a single time. Naive CD8 cells lacked CD45RO and underwent positive selection for CCR7, leaving out terminally differentiated effector memory CD45RA+ cells. Source material: naive CD8+ T cells from PBMCs. This chain connects TRBV13 to TRBJ2-1; 9 bases are shared with TRBD2. This TCR came from a young man in good health. Some clones in this sample may be carry-over from other donors' samples. The CDR3 sequence: CASSWRRTSDNEQFF. CDR3 bases: TGTGCCAGCAGCTGGCGGAGGACTAGCGACAATGAGCAGTTCTTC.